This T cell receptor beta chain was identified during a study of CD8+ T cells in alopecia areata. Sorting used CD4, CD8alpha, NKG2D, NKG2ACE and other markers on pooled cutaneous lymph node cells. Sequencing templates came from extracted RNA that was reverse transcribed into cDNA. The assay was immunoSEQ multiplex PCR, and TCRdb's table has in-frame clones only and misses some. The sample shows 200,000 to 300,000 clones, none of them appearing just once. This clone showed up just a few times. Mouse gene names and germline throughout. The CDR3 end falls 4 residues outside the read, so it is completed with the germline J gene. Additional DNA sequences in this sample encode the identical CDR3. Trimming at V came to 4 bases and at J to 1 base, leaving 3 bases not matched to a gene. Per germline, CDR1 LGHNA and CDR2 YNLKQL (reference sequence). The CDR3 sequence is 15 residues long.

The sequencing sample was made of CD4+ T cells sorted from a lymph node. This TCR derives from a C3H/HeJ mouse with alopecia areata. The strain is characterized by the MHC haplotype H2-k. V and J are TRBV5 and TRBJ2-1; 8 bases map to TRBD2. The sequenced CDR3 bases are TGTGCCAGCAGCCCTCGACTGGGGAACTATGCT. It specifies CASSPRLGNYA. The entire CDR3 protein is CASSPRLGNYAEQFF.